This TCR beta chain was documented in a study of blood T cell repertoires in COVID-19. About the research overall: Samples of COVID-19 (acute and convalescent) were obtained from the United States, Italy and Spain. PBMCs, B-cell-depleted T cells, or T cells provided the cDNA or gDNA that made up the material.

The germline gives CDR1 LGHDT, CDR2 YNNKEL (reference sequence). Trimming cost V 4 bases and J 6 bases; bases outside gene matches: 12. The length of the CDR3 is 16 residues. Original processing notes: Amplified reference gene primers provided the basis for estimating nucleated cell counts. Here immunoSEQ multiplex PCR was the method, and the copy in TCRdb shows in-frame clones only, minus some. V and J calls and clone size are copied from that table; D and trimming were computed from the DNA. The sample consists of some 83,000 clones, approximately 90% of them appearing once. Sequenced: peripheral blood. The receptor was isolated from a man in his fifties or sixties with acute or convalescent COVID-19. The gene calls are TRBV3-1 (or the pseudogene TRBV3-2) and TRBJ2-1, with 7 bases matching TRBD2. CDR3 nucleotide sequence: TGTGCCAGCAGCCCGTCTCTAGCGGAGGCTAGCAATGAGCAGTTCTTC. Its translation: CASSPSLAEASNEQFF.